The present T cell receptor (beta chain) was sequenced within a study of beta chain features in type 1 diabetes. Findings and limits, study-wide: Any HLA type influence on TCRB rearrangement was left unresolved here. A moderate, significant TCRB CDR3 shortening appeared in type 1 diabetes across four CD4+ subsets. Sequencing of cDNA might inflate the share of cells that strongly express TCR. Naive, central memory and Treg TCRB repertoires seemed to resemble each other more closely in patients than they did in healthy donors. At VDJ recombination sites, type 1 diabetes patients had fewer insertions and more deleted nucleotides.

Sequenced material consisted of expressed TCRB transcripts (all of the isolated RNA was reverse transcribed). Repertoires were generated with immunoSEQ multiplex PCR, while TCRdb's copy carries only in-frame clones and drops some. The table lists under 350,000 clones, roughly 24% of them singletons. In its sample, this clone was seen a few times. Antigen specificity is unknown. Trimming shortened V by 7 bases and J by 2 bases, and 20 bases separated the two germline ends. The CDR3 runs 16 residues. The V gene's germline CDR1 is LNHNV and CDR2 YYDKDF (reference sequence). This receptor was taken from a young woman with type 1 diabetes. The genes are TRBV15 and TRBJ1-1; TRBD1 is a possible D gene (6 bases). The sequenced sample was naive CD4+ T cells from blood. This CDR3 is CATKNSDTGHNTEAFF. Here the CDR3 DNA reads TGTGCCACCAAAAACTCGGACACGGGACATAACACTGAAGCTTTCTTT.